The T cell receptor beta chain under discussion was sequenced for a study of blood T cell repertoires in COVID-19. Study-wide context: The samples span acute and convalescent COVID-19 from the United States, Italy and Spain. Sample material is recorded as cDNA or gDNA derived from T cells, B-cell-depleted T cells, or PBMCs.

As handled by the study authors: Reference gene primer amplification in the assay estimated nucleated cell counts. Profiled with immunoSEQ multiplex PCR; TCRdb holds only in-frame clones, not every one. That table furnishes V, J and clone size, whereas the DNA furnished D and trimming. Among under 300,000 clones listed, roughly 80% were seen once. The CDR3 covers 12 residues. CDR1 SGHTA and CDR2 FQGNSA come from the germline V gene. Trimming removed 2 bases from V and 4 bases from J, with 6 bases in between. In this sample, this clone turned up a few times. Distinct nucleotide sequences in the sample also encode this CDR3.

The sequencing input was peripheral blood. This clonotype originated in a woman aged 18-29 years with acute or convalescent COVID-19. This chain links TRBV7-2 with TRBJ2-7; D remains ambiguous. The CDR3 region is CASSLSGYEQYF. The CDR3 DNA is TGTGCCAGCAGCTTATCCGGGTACGAGCAGTACTTC. Full variable domain (outside the CDR3, taken from reference TRBV7-2 and TRBJ2-7): GAGVSQSPSNKVTEKGKDVELRCDPISGHTALYWYRQSLGQGLEFLIYFQGNSAPDKSGLPSDRFSAERTGGSVSTLTIQRTQQEDSAVYLCASSLSGYEQYFGPGTRLTVT.